Sequencing of this TCR beta chain was carried out in a study of regulatory T cells in long-lasting Graves disease. Study-wide findings and caveats: Researchers reported studying only peripheral blood, not thyroid tissue.

The CDR3 sequence is 16 residues long. Germline values: CDR1 SEHNR, CDR2 FQNEAQ (reference sequence). Comment on this clonotype: What it binds is not known. A much larger clone is a single base away; this may be a read error.

Arm-PCR with iRepertoire HTBI primers amplified the CDR3 regions for these TCR beta libraries. Authors' analysis steps: The samples yielded about 63 TRBV and around 14 TRBJ segments. MiXCR, applied by TCRdb to the multiplex PCR reads, yields one record per CDR3 protein. These V and J calls rely on TCRdb rather than the paper's analysis. In the table there are 400,000 to 500,000 distinct CDR3 sequences, 20% to 25% of which are singletons. Time point reported: persistent/refractory GD, antithyroid drugs over 5 years with positive TRAb. Generation of the TCR library employed RNA extracted from PBMCs. Those enrolled as patients came out of an endocrinology department in Xi'an, China.

The chain couples TRBV7-9 to TRBJ2-5, with D maybe TRBD2 (5 bases). The TCR comes from a female donor with Graves disease. The source was peripheral blood mononuclear cells (PBMCs), collected when the disease was refractory, from a patient treated with antithyroid drugs. Here the CDR3 DNA reads TGTGCCGGCAGCTTTGGTGTAGGGAGTCCCCAAGAGACCCAGTACTTC. This encodes CAGSFGVGSPQETQYF.